These 23 T cell receptor beta chains originate from one sample sequenced in a study of beta chain features in type 1 diabetes. The investigators reverse transcribed all of the isolated RNA, so they sequenced expressed TCRB transcripts. Assay: immunoSEQ multiplex PCR; the TCRdb copy retains only in-frame clones and omits some. The sample consists of under 900,000 clones, roughly 16% of them appearing once. The material sequenced was naive CD4+ T cells from blood. Source of these receptors: a woman aged 18-35 years in good health.

The chain is built from TRBV28 and TRBJ1-2; D not certain. The ends were cut back, 3 bases at V and 4 bases at J, with 6 bases in the middle. The CDR3 sequence is 12 residues long. Germline CDR1 reads MDHEN; CDR2 reads SYDVKM. The CDR3: CASSFGFYGYTF. Written as DNA, the CDR3 is TGTGCCAGCAGTTTCGGGTTCTATGGCTACACCTTC.

CDR3: CASSLGGDTGELFF. The CDR3 coding sequence is TGTGCCAGCAGCTTGGGTGGGGACACCGGGGAGCTGTTTTTT. J is TRBJ2-2 and V is TRBV5-6; D is uncertain. The CDR3 is 14 amino acids. Germline lookup yields CDR1 SGHDT and CDR2 YYEEEE. The V end was cut by 0 bases, the J end by 3 bases, with 6 bases between.

In this sample, this clone turned up a few times. The rearrangement links TRBV10-3 to TRBJ1-4; tentative D call: TRBD1 (5 bases). V shed 1 base and J shed 6 bases, with 12 bases lying between them. The CDR3 spans 15 residues. CDR1 and CDR2 (germline): ENHRY, SYGVKD. The CDR3 protein is CAISELGLRDEKLFF. Written as DNA, the CDR3 is TGTGCCATCAGTGAGTTGGGACTAAGGGATGAAAAACTGTTTTTT.

The chain has TRBV2 and TRBJ1-1; tentatively, D is TRBD1 (5 bases). Germline V gene lookup returns CDR1 SNHLY and CDR2 FYNNEI. This CDR3 spans 14 amino acids. Trimming left V 10 bases short and J 5 bases short, with 20 bases between. The CDR3 is CANLNQGRATEAFF. In DNA, the CDR3 is TGTGCCAACCTTAATCAGGGACGAGCGACTGAAGCTTTCTTT. The variable domain in full, with the rest retrieved from reference TRBV2 and TRBJ1-1, is EPEVTQTPSHQVTQMGQEVILRCVPISNHLYFYWYRQILGQKVEFLVSFYNNEISEKSEIFDDQFSVERPDGSNFTLKIRSTKLEDSAMYFCANLNQGRATEAFFGQGTRLTVV.

The chain recombines TRBV5-1 with TRBJ2-2; a weak D match, TRBD1 (5 bases). Germline values: CDR1 SGHRS, CDR2 YFSETQ. The CDR3 loop spans 13 amino acids. Trimming stripped 0 bases from V and 7 bases from J, with 7 bases between. The DNA for the CDR3 is TGCGCCAGCAGCTTGGAAGGGGACGGGGAGCTGTTTTTT. Amino acid sequence: CASSLEGDGELFF.

This clone turned up a few times. The rearrangement links TRBV6-1 to TRBJ1-1; a weak D match, TRBD1 (6 bases). Per germline, CDR1 MNHNS and CDR2 SASEGT. The CDR3 length is 13 residues. Deletions cut 0 bases from V and 10 bases from J, with 12 bases between. The CDR3 region is CASSEAPTGGAFF. CDR3 DNA sequence: TGTGCCAGCAGTGAAGCGCCGACAGGTGGAGCTTTCTTT.

The chain combines TRBV28 with TRBJ2-2; D possibly corresponds to TRBD1 (5 bases). The CDR3 consists of 14 residues. From germline, CDR1 is MDHEN and CDR2 SYDVKM. V was shortened by 6 bases and J by 4 bases, with 12 bases between the two germline ends. In nucleotides, the CDR3 is TGTGCCAGCAGGAGCGCCAGGGTCACCGGGGAGCTGTTTTTT. It yields the protein CASRSARVTGELFF. The complete variable domain, with remaining parts taken from reference TRBV28 and TRBJ2-2, reads DVKVTQSSRYLVKRTGEKVFLECVQDMDHENMFWYRQDPGLGLRLIYFSYDVKMKEKGDIPEGYSVSREKKERFSLILESASTNQTSMYLCASRSARVTGELFFGEGSRLTVL.

This clone turned up a few times. The chain recombines TRBV14 with TRBJ2-1, with 8 bases aligning to TRBD1. CDR1 and CDR2 (germline): SGHDN, FVKESK. Trimming at V came to 4 bases and at J to 0 bases, leaving 14 bases not matched to a gene. CDR3 size: 19 residues. CDR3 DNA: TGTGCCAGCAGCCTGTCCCGCGGACAGGGTCGGTCCTCCTACAATGAGCAGTTCTTC. Protein sequence: CASSLSRGQGRSSYNEQFF.

This clone was seen at least ten times. This CDR3 reads CASSRMDEQFF. The CDR3 bases are TGTGCCAGCAGCAGAATGGATGAGCAGTTCTTC. The rearrangement joins TRBV5-4 to TRBJ2-1; D not resolved. V gave up 4 bases and J gave up 8 bases, with 7 bases separating them. This CDR3 is built from 11 residues. Germline lookup yields CDR1 SGHNT and CDR2 YYREEE (reference sequence).

The genes are TRBV27 and TRBJ2-3, with D perhaps TRBD1 (5 bases). CDR1 is MNHEY, CDR2 SMNVEV, per germline (reference sequence). This CDR3 comprises 15 residues. V lost 1 base and J 2 bases, leaving 10 bases between the germline ends. CDR3: CASSLWGLNTDTQYF. CDR3 nucleotide sequence: TGTGCCAGCAGTTTATGGGGCTTAAACACAGATACGCAGTATTTT.

V gene TRBV4-3 combines with J gene TRBJ1-1; the match to TRBD1 covers 9 bases. CDR1 and CDR2 (germline): LGHNA, YSLEER. This CDR3 spans 16 amino acids. With 0 bases clipped from V and 4 bases from J, the junction kept 6 bases outside the gene matches. The CDR3 coding sequence is TGCGCCAGCAGCCAAGACCCCCCGGACAGGGGCACTGAAGCTTTCTTT. As protein: CASSQDPPDRGTEAFF.

To note about this clone: Additional DNA sequences in this sample encode the identical CDR3. The rearrangement joins TRBV7-2 to TRBJ2-3; no clear D gene. The V and J ends lost 2 bases and 5 bases respectively, with 5 bases between them. The CDR3 extends over 12 amino acids. Germline V gene lookup returns CDR1 SGHTA and CDR2 FQGNSA. CDR3 nucleotides: TGTGCCAGCAGCTTACAGCTAGATACGCAGTATTTT. This translates into CASSLQLDTQYF.

This sequence joins TRBV5-1 and TRBJ2-1; maybe TRBD1 (5 bases). Trimming removed 2 bases at V and 8 bases at J, with 20 bases between. CDR1 SGHRS and CDR2 YFSETQ come from the germline V gene. The CDR3 covers 16 residues. This chain's CDR3 is CASSFTAINGRDEQFF. The CDR3 DNA follows: TGCGCCAGCAGCTTTACGGCTATTAATGGCAGGGATGAGCAGTTCTTC.

This chain uses TRBV9 with TRBJ2-3; possibly TRBD1 or TRBD2 for D (5 bases each). V was trimmed by 0 bases and J by 2 bases, leaving 16 bases between them. Germline V gives CDR1 SGDLS, CDR2 YYNGEE. This CDR3 spans 17 amino acids. The DNA for the CDR3 is TGTGCCAGCAGCGTAGCTACGGGGTGGGGCTCCACAGATACGCAGTATTTT. Its protein is CASSVATGWGSTDTQYF.

The chain joins TRBV7-2 to TRBJ2-1; 10 bases are a match to TRBD2. The CDR3 totals 15 residues. V lost 0 bases and J lost 8; bases outside the gene matches: 4. Looked up from germline, CDR1 is SGHTA and CDR2 is FQGNSA. CDR3 sequence: CASSLASGRTDEQFF. DNA of the CDR3: TGTGCCAGCAGCTTAGCTAGCGGGAGGACCGATGAGCAGTTCTTC.

This chain uses TRBV7-2 with TRBJ2-7; D unclear. Trimming took 1 base from V and 0 from J, leaving 7 bases between them. Germline V gene sequence: CDR1 SGHTA, CDR2 FQGNSA. The CDR3 is made up of 14 amino acids. The CDR3 protein is CASSLEAGSYEQYF. The CDR3 DNA is TGTGCCAGCAGCTTAGAAGCTGGCTCCTACGAGCAGTACTTC.

This chain connects TRBV19 to TRBJ2-2; unclear D gene. Germline values: CDR1 LNHDA, CDR2 SQIVND (reference sequence). V lost 5 bases and J lost 6, with 16 bases in between. The CDR3 extends over 15 amino acids. CDR3 protein: CASSAEGSGAGELFF. The CDR3 DNA reads TGTGCCAGTAGTGCGGAAGGTTCGGGCGCCGGGGAGCTGTTTTTT.

This clone was found a few times. The V call is TRBV18, the J call TRBJ1-2; 9 positions match TRBD1. The germline V gene encodes CDR1 KGHSH and CDR2 LQKENI. This CDR3 region has 14 residues. The ends lost 3 bases at V and 4 bases at J; junction bases unmatched: 3. As DNA, the CDR3 is TGTGCCAGCTCACCCGGACAGGGGCCCTATGGCTACACCTTC. Amino acid sequence: CASSPGQGPYGYTF.

The chain combines TRBV6-4 with TRBJ1-2, with 7 positions matching TRBD1. The CDR3 runs to 14 residues. V shed 4 bases and J 4 bases; nucleotides not matched to a gene: 6. The germline gives CDR1 MRHNA, CDR2 SNTAGT. The DNA of the CDR3 is TGTGCCAGCAGTGTGACAGGGACTAGCTATGGCTACACCTTC. Residues: CASSVTGTSYGYTF.

This chain connects TRBV29-1 to TRBJ2-5; no clear D gene. The J call is doubtful: the DNA matches TRBJ2-7 better. The length of the CDR3 is 12 residues. Germline CDR1 and CDR2: SQVTM and ANQGSEA. The CDR3 sequence is CSGGGSSYEQYF. The CDR3, as DNA: TGCAGCGGAGGTGGTAGCTCCTACGAGCAGTACTTC.

The chain uses TRBV5-1 and TRBJ2-7, with D uncertain. With 0 bases removed from V and 0 bases from J, the gap between germline ends came to 10 bases. The CDR3 runs to 15 residues. Germline CDR1 reads SGHRS; CDR2 reads YFSETQ. Here the CDR3 DNA reads TGCGCCAGCAGCTTGGACGCGGATAGCTCCTACGAGCAGTACTTC. Translation: CASSLDADSSYEQYF.

This clone came up a few times. The V call is TRBV10-3, the J call TRBJ1-2; 7 bases are a match to TRBD1. Germline CDR1 ENHRY, CDR2 SYGVKD. This CDR3 spans 15 amino acids. V was clipped by 4 bases and J by 2 bases; unmatched bases: 7. The DNA of the CDR3 is TGTGCCATCAGTGTTCCGAGGGGGCGGAACTATGGCTACACCTTC. It yields the protein CAISVPRGRNYGYTF.

This clone appeared a few times. The rearrangement uses TRBV6-6 and TRBJ1-1; D not resolved. Trimming removed 5 bases from V and 1 base from J, with 11 bases in between. Per the germline V gene, CDR1 is MNHNY and CDR2 is SVGAGI (reference sequence). This CDR3 region has 14 residues. The CDR3 DNA is TGTGCCAGCAGTGCCCAAGATCCGAACACTGAAGCTTTCTTT. This sequence encodes CASSAQDPNTEAFF.